A single sample gave rise to the 12 T cell receptor beta chains below, sequenced in a study of T cells in Graves' hyperthyroidism and ophthalmopathy. Authors of the study amplified TCR beta CDR3 regions from RNA transcripts. A first-round RT-PCR of the TCR CDR3 used the HTBI primer set. TCRdb itself ran the multiplex PCR reads through MiXCR, one entry per CDR3 protein. The sample contains about 420,000 distinct CDR3 sequences, around 13% of which appear only once. Source material: blood. Source of these receptors: a woman between 18 and 29 years old with Graves' hyperthyroidism.

As to this clonotype: This may come from a read error, since a much larger clone is one base off. This chain links TRBV20-1 with TRBJ2-1, with 8 bases lining up with TRBD2. The CDR3 totals 16 residues. After removal of 4 bases from V and 3 bases from J, the junction contained 11 bases not matched to a gene. Per the germline V gene, CDR1 is DFQATT and CDR2 is SNEGSKA (reference sequence). The CDR3 DNA follows: TGCAGTGCTACCCTAGGGGGGCTAGCGGGCTACAATGAGCAGTTCTTC. Protein product: CSATLGGLAGYNEQFF.

This clonotype came up a few times. Because it lacks the conserved phenylalanine or tryptophan at the end, this CDR3 is likely a read error. This chain uses TRBV29-1 with TRBJ1-3; 8 nucleotides agree with TRBD1. CDR1 and CDR2 from the germline V gene are SQVTM and ANQGSEA. The CDR3 covers 15 residues. The CDR3 here is CSVKDQGARGNTIYS. CDR3 DNA sequence: TGCAGCGTTAAAGATCAGGGGGCGAGGGGAAACACCATATATTCT.

The J gene is TRBJ2-7, the V gene TRBV7-2, with a tentative D call TRBD2 (6 bases). In germline, CDR1 is SGHTA, CDR2 FQGNSA. The CDR3 is made up of 16 amino acids. Trimming took off 2 bases at V and 0 bases at J, with 14 bases between the two ends. The CDR3 region has the DNA TGTGCCAGCAGCTTACCGGGCGGGGTGCGCTCCTACGAGCAGTACTTC. This sequence encodes CASSLPGGVRSYEQYF.

The rearrangement links TRBV9 to TRBJ2-7; 8 bases are a match to TRBD1. CDR1 and CDR2 from the germline V gene are SGDLS and YYNGEE. There are 14 residues in the CDR3. V lost 0 bases, J lost 5 bases, and 4 bases stayed unmatched. Here the CDR3 reads CASSVVGQGDEQYF. The CDR3, as DNA: TGTGCCAGCAGCGTAGTTGGACAGGGCGACGAGCAGTACTTC.

The chain recombines TRBV7-2 with TRBJ1-1; D is unclear. This CDR3 has 14 residues. Trimming stripped 2 bases from V and 5 bases from J, with 12 bases between. In germline, CDR1 is SGHTA, CDR2 FQGNSA. The CDR3 loop reads CASSLSTTGTEAFF. As DNA, the CDR3 is TGTGCCAGCAGCTTATCGACAACCGGAACTGAAGCTTTCTTT.

This clonotype was detected ten times or more. The chain employs TRBV12-3 or TRBV12-4 and TRBJ1-1; a weak D match, TRBD1 (5 bases). V shed 6 bases and J shed 5 bases, with 13 bases lying between them. The CDR3 sequence is 13 residues long. The CDR3 loop is CASSPEGWTEAFF. In nucleotides, the CDR3 is TGTGCCAGCAGCCCAGAGGGGTGGACTGAAGCTTTCTTT.

This clonotype has just a few counts. V and J are TRBV2 and TRBJ1-4, with unresolved D. V lost 6 bases and J lost 0, with 8 bases in between. The germline V gene encodes CDR1 SNHLY and CDR2 FYNNEI. This CDR3 is 14 amino acids long. CDR3 nucleotide sequence: TGTGCCAGCAGACAGTCCCCAACTAATGAAAAACTGTTTTTT. Translated: CASRQSPTNEKLFF.

This chain links TRBV4-2 with TRBJ2-7; TRBD2 aligns across 10 bases. The CDR3 covers 18 residues. J was trimmed by 0 bases and V by 1 base; bases with no gene match: 9. Germline-derived CDR1 and CDR2 are LGHNA and YNFKEQ. CDR3 coding DNA: TGTGCCAGCAGCCAAGTTCGAGGACTAGCGGATACCTCCTACGAGCAGTACTTC. Translating gives CASSQVRGLADTSYEQYF.

This clonotype has a count of ten or more. V and J are TRBV28 and TRBJ1-1, with 7 positions matching TRBD1. Germline lookup yields CDR1 MDHEN and CDR2 SYDVKM. J was trimmed by 5 bases and V by 5 bases; bases with no gene match: 11. CDR3 length equals 15 residues. Written as DNA, the CDR3 is TGTGCCAGCAGTCCCCGACAGGGCAGGGTAACTGAAGCTTTCTTT. This gives the protein CASSPRQGRVTEAFF.

This clonotype was found many times. V usage is TRBV7-2 and J usage is TRBJ1-5; 7 bases match TRBD1. V gave up 5 bases and J gave up 2 bases; unmatched junction bases: 6. The CDR3 has 15 amino acids. Germline CDR1 reads SGHTA; CDR2 reads FQGNSA. The CDR3 sequence is CASSHDRAGNQPQHF. The CDR3 coding sequence is TGTGCCAGCAGCCATGACAGGGCCGGCAATCAGCCCCAGCATTTT. Filled out from reference TRBV7-2 and TRBJ1-5, the complete variable domain reads GAGVSQSPSNKVTEKGKDVELRCDPISGHTALYWYRQSLGQGLEFLIYFQGNSAPDKSGLPSDRFSAERTGGSVSTLTIQRTQQEDSAVYLCASSHDRAGNQPQHFGDGTRLSIL.

This clonotype was counted at least ten times. The CDR3 is CSARDIEYRNTIYF. For the CDR3, the DNA is TGCAGTGCTAGAGATATAGAGTACCGAAACACCATATATTTT. J is TRBJ1-3 and V is TRBV20-1; D is uncertain. The V gene lost 0 bases and the J gene lost 5 bases, with 11 bases spanning the gap. CDR3 length: 14 residues. In germline, CDR1 is DFQATT, CDR2 SNEGSKA (reference sequence).

This clonotype was seen repeatedly, ten times or more. The chain carries TRBV6-2 or TRBV6-3 and TRBJ2-1; the D call may be TRBD1 or TRBD2 (6 bases each). The CDR3 has 13 residues. The V end lost 8 bases, the J end lost 6 bases, and 14 bases lay between the germline ends. Germline V gene sequence: CDR1 MNHEY, CDR2 SVGEGT. CDR3 sequence: CASGRTDPNEQFF. The CDR3 region has the DNA TGTGCCAGCGGGAGGACAGACCCCAATGAGCAGTTCTTC.